This is a list of T cell receptor beta chains from one sample in a study of OX40 agonist ivuxolimab in advanced cancers. Here immunoSEQ multiplex PCR was the method, and the copy in TCRdb shows in-frame clones only, minus some. This sample has roughly 9,400 clones; 60% to 75% occur once, and the top ten carry roughly 25%. The material was CD4+ or CD8+ T cells sorted from blood, obtained in a trial of the OX40 agonist ivuxolimab. All receptors derive from an adult with an advanced solid tumor such as melanoma, head and neck, liver or kidney cancer. Both conserved end residues are part of each CDR3. D genes are given only for firm matches. Clone size, where shown, is once, few, many, or a class for clones that have expanded.

d_gene	abundance	v_gene	j_gene	CDR3aa	CDR3nt
-	-	TRBV28	TRBJ2-3	CASSFGAGAITDTQYF	TGTGCCAGCAGTTTCGGGGCGGGGGCCATCACAGATACGCAGTATTTT
-	few	TRBV5-6	TRBJ2-7	CASSLGVYEQYF	TGTGCCAGCAGCTTGGGAGTGTACGAGCAGTACTTC
-	-	TRBV5-1	TRBJ2-7	CASSLGGNLDEQYF	TGCGCCAGCAGCTTGGGCGGGAACTTGGACGAGCAGTACTTC
-	-	TRBV9	TRBJ1-1	CASSAGPINTEAFF	TGTGCCAGCAGCGCGGGACCGATAAACACTGAAGCTTTCTTT
-	-	TRBV28	TRBJ2-7	CASSLSGLTYEQYF	TGTGCCAGCAGTTTATCCGGACTGACCTACGAGCAGTACTTC
-	once	TRBV9	TRBJ2-7	CASSLGDTYEQYF	TGTGCCAGCAGCTTAGGAGACACCTACGAGCAGTACTTC
-	few	TRBV7-9	TRBJ1-1	CASSNRLYTEAFF	TGTGCCAGCAGCAACCGGCTCTACACTGAAGCTTTCTTT
-	-	TRBV9	TRBJ2-6	CASSGASGANVLTF	TGTGCCAGCAGCGGGGCATCTGGGGCCAACGTCCTGACTTTC
-	few	TRBV9	TRBJ2-1	CASSVRQETNNEQFF	TGTGCCAGCAGCGTTAGGCAGGAAACAAACAATGAGCAGTTCTTC
-	-	TRBV4-1	TRBJ2-1	CASSQDRAGLYNEQFF	TGCGCCAGCAGCCAAGATAGGGCGGGCTTGTACAATGAGCAGTTCTTC
-	-	TRBV28	TRBJ1-2	CASSLLRGYGYTF	TGTGCCAGCAGTTTATTAAGGGGCTATGGCTACACCTTC
-	-	TRBV5-1	TRBJ2-5	CASSLEGRAGETQYF	TGCGCCAGCAGCTTGGAAGGCAGGGCAGGAGAGACCCAGTACTTC
-	few	TRBV2	TRBJ2-7	CASSETRYEQYF	TGTGCCAGCAGTGAGACGAGGTACGAGCAGTACTTC
-	-	TRBV19	TRBJ1-4	CASSALGAEKLFF	TGTGCCAGTAGTGCCCTGGGCGCTGAAAAACTGTTTTTT
-	-	TRBV28	TRBJ1-3	CASSSLIGSGNTIYF	TGTGCCAGCAGTTCGCTCATTGGATCTGGAAACACCATATATTTT
-	few	TRBV6-5	TRBJ2-1	CASSPSGTLEQFF	TGTGCCAGCAGCCCGTCCGGGACCCTCGAACAGTTCTTC
-	-	TRBV20-1	TRBJ1-2	CTNAGYYGYTF	TGCACTAACGCAGGGTACTATGGCTACACCTTC
-	-	TRBV6-5	TRBJ2-5	CASSYGGGTYQETQYF	TGTGCCAGCAGTTACGGAGGGGGGACCTACCAAGAGACCCAGTACTTC
TRBD1	-	TRBV7-2	TRBJ2-2	CASNNRQGANTGELFF	TGTGCCAGCAATAACCGACAGGGGGCGAACACCGGGGAGCTGTTTTTT
-	few	TRBV6-1	TRBJ1-5	CASSEDRYSNQPQHF	TGTGCCAGCAGTGAAGACAGGTATAGCAATCAGCCCCAGCATTTT
TRBD1	-	TRBV9	TRBJ1-2	CASSVDPYDRGLRGYTF	TGTGCCAGCAGCGTAGACCCGTATGACAGGGGGCTAAGGGGCTACACCTTC
-	-	TRBV19	TRBJ2-2	CASSPGLNTGELFF	TGTGCCAGTTCCCCGGGCCTTAACACCGGGGAGCTGTTTTTT
-	-	TRBV27	TRBJ2-1	CASSSSTINEQFF	-
-	-	TRBV6-5	TRBJ2-7	CASSYSGGDYEQYF	TGTGCCAGCAGTTACTCAGGCGGAGACTACGAGCAGTACTTC
-	-	TRBV28	TRBJ2-7	CASSFNQQYF	TGTGCCAGCAGTTTTAACCAGCAGTACTTC
-	-	TRBV6-5	TRBJ2-7	CASSGQTSSYEQYF	TGTGCCAGCAGCGGACAGACTAGCTCCTACGAGCAGTACTTC
TRBD1	-	TRBV6-6	TRBJ2-7	CASSSLPDREEHEQYF	TGTGCCAGCAGTTCCCTACCGGACAGGGAGGAACACGAGCAGTACTTC
-	-	TRBV7-9	TRBJ2-2	CASSPTEFPNTGELFF	TGTGCCAGCAGCCCTACGGAATTCCCGAACACCGGGGAGCTGTTTTTT
-	-	TRBV11-1	TRBJ2-1	CASSLEAVRQFF	TGTGCCAGCAGCTTAGAAGCGGTGAGGCAGTTCTTC
-	-	TRBV28	TRBJ1-5	CASSPPGTRFCSNQPQHF	TGTGCCAGCAGTCCCCCCGGGACAAGGTTTTGTAGCAATCAGCCCCAGCATTTT
-	-	TRBV6-1	TRBJ2-3	CASSDAAGWSDTQYF	TGTGCCAGCAGTGATGCGGCGGGGTGGTCAGATACGCAGTATTTT
TRBD1	-	TRBV6-6	TRBJ1-2	CASSTRTGRAYGYTF	TGTGCCAGCAGTACTCGGACAGGGAGGGCCTATGGCTACACCTTC
TRBD2	-	TRBV27	TRBJ2-7	CASSLTSGVHYEQYF	TGTGCCAGCAGTTTGACTAGCGGGGTCCACTACGAGCAGTACTTC
TRBD1	-	TRBV7-3	TRBJ1-5	CASLGTGYQPQHF	TGTGCCAGCTTAGGGACAGGCTATCAGCCCCAGCATTTT
-	-	TRBV9	TRBJ1-1	CASSVVPNTEAFF	TGTGCCAGCAGCGTAGTGCCGAACACTGAAGCTTTCTTT
-	-	TRBV19	TRBJ1-5	CASSPDESNQPQHF	TGTGCCAGTAGCCCCGACGAAAGCAATCAGCCCCAGCATTTT